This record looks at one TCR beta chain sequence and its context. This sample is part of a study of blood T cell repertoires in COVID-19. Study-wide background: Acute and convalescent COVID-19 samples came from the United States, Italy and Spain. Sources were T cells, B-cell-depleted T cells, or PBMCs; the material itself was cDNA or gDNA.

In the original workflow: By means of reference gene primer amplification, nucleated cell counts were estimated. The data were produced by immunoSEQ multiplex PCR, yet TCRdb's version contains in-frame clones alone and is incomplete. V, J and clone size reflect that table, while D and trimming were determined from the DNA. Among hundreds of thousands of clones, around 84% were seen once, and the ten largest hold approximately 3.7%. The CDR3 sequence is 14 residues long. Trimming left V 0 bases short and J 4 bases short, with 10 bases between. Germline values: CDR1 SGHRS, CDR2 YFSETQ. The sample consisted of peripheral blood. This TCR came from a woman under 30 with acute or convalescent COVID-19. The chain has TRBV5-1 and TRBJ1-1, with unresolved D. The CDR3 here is CASSLDPGSTEAFF. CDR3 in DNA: TGCGCCAGCAGCTTGGACCCCGGGAGCACTGAAGCTTTCTTT.